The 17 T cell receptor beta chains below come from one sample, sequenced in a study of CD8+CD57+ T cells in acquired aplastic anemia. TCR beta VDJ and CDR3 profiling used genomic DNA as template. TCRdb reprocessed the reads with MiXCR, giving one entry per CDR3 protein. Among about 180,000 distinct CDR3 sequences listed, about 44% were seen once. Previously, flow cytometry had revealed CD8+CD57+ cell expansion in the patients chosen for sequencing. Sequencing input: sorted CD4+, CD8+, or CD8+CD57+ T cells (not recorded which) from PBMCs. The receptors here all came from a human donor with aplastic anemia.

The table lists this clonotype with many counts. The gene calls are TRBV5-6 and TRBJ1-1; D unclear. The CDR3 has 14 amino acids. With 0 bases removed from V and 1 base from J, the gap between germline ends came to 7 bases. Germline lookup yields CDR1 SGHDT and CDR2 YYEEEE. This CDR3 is CASSLALKNTEAFF. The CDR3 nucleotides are TGTGCCAGCAGCTTGGCTCTGAAGAACACTGAAGCTTTCTTT.

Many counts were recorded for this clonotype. The chain's CDR3 is CASTRRGGQASSYEQYF. For the CDR3, the DNA is TGTGCCAGCACCCGGAGAGGGGGGCAGGCTAGCTCCTACGAGCAGTACTTC. The chain combines TRBV7-2 with TRBJ2-7; possibly TRBD1 or TRBD2 for D (6 bases each). Looked up from germline, CDR1 is SGHTA and CDR2 is FQGNSA. Trimming left V 7 bases short and J 0 bases short, with 22 bases between. This CDR3 contains 17 residues. Supplemented by reference TRBV7-2 and TRBJ2-7, the full variable domain reads GAGVSQSPSNKVTEKGKDVELRCDPISGHTALYWYRQSLGQGLEFLIYFQGNSAPDKSGLPSDRFSAERTGGSVSTLTIQRTQQEDSAVYLCASTRRGGQASSYEQYFGPGTRLTVT.

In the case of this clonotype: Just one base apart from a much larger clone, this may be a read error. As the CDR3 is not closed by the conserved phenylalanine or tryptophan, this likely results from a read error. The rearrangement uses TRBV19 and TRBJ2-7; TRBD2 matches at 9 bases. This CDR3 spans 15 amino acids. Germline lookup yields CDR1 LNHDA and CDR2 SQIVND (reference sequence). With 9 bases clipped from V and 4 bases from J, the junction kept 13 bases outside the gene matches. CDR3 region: CASSPGLAGTYEQYL. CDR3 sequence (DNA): TGTGCCAGCAGTCCCGGGCTAGCGGGGACATACGAGCAGTACCTC.

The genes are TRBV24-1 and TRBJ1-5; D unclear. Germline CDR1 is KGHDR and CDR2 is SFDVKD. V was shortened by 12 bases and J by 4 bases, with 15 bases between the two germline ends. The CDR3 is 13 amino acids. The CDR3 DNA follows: TGTGCCGGCAGTTTAGCCAGGAATCAGCCCCAGCATTTT. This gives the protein CAGSLARNQPQHF.

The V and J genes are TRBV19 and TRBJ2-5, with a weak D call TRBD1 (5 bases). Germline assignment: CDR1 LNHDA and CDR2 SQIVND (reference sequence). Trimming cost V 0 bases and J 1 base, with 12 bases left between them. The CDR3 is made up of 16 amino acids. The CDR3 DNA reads TGTGCCAGTAGTATAGATCGTTTAACAGGCCAAGAGACCCAGTACTTC. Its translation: CASSIDRLTGQETQYF.

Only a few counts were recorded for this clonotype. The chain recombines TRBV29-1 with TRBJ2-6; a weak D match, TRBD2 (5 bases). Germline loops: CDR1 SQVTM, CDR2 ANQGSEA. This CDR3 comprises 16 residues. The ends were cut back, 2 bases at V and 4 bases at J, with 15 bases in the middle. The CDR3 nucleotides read TGCAGCGTTGAAAGTGACCGGAGGACCGGGGCCAACGTCCTGACTTTC. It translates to CSVESDRRTGANVLTF.

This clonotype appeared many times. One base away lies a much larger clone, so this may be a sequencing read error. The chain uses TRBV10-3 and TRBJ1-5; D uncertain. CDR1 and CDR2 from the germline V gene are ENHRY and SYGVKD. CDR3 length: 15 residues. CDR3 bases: TGTGCCATCAGTGTTGGGGTAGAAAGCAATCAGCCCCGGCATTTT. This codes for CAISVGVESNQPRHF.

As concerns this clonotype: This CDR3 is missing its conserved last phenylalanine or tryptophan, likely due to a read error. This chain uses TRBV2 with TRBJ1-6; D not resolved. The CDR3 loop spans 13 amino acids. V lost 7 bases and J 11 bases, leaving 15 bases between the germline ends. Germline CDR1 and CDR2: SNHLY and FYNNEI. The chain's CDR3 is CASTRESNPPLHS. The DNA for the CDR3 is TGTGCCAGCACCCGGGAATCCAATCCACCCCTCCACTCT.

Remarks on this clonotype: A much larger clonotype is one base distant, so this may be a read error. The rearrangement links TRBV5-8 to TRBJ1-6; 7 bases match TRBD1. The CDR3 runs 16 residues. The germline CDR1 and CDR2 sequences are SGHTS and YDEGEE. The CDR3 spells CACSLNRGSYNSPLHF. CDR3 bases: TGTGCCTGCAGCTTGAACAGGGGTTCCTATAATTCACCCCTCCACTTT.

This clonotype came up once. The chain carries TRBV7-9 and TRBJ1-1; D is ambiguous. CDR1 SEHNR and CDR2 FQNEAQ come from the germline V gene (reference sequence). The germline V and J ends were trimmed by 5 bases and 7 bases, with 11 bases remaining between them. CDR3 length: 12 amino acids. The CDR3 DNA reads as TGTGCCAGCAGCCTCAGACAAGATGAAGCTTTCTTT. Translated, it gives CASSLRQDEAFF. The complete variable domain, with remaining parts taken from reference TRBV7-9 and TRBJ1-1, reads DTGVSQNPRHKITKRGQNVTFRCDPISEHNRLYWYRQTLGQGPEFLTYFQNEAQLEKSRLLSDRFSAERPKGSFSTLEIQRTEQGDSAMYLCASSLRQDEAFFGQGTRLTVV.

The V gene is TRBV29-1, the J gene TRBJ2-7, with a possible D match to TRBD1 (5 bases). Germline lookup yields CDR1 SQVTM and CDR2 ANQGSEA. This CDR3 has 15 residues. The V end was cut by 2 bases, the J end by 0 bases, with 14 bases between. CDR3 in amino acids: CSVEYRTGPSYEQYF. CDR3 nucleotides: TGCAGCGTTGAATACCGTACAGGACCCTCCTACGAGCAGTACTTC.

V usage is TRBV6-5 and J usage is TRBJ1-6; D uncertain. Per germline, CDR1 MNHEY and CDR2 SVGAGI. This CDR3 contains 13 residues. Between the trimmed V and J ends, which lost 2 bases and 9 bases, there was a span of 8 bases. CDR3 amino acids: CASSYGGVSPLHF. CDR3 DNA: TGTGCCAGCAGTTACGGTGGGGTTTCACCCCTCCACTTT.

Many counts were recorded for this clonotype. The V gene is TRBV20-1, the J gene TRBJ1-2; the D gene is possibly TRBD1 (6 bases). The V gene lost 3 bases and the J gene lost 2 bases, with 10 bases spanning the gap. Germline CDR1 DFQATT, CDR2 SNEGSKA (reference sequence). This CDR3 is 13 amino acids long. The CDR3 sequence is CSASLGQNYGYTF. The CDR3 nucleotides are TGCAGTGCTAGCCTCGGACAGAACTATGGCTACACCTTC.

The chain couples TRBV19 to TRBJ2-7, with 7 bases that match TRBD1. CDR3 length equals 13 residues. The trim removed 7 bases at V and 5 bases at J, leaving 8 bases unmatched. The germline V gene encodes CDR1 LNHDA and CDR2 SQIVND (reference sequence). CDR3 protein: CASKSRGSDEQYF. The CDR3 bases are TGTGCCAGTAAGTCCAGGGGGAGTGACGAGCAGTACTTC.

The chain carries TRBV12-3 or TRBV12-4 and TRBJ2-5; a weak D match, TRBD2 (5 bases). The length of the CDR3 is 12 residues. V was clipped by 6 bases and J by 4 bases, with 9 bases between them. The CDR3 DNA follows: TGTGCCAGCAGCTTTGCGGGAGAGACCCAGTACTTC. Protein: CASSFAGETQYF.

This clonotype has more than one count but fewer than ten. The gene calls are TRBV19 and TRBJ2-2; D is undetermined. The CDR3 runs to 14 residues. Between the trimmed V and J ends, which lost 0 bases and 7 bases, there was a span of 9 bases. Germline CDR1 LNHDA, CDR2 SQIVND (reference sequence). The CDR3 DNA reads TGTGCCAGTAGTATAGATAGGGCTGGCGGGGAGCTGTTTTTT. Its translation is CASSIDRAGGELFF.

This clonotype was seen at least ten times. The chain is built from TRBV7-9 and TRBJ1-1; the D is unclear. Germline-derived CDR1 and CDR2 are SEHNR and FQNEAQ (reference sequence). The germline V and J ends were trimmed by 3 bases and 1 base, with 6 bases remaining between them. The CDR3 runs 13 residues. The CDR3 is CASSFMENTEAFF. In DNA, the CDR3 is TGTGCCAGCAGCTTTATGGAGAACACTGAAGCTTTCTTT.